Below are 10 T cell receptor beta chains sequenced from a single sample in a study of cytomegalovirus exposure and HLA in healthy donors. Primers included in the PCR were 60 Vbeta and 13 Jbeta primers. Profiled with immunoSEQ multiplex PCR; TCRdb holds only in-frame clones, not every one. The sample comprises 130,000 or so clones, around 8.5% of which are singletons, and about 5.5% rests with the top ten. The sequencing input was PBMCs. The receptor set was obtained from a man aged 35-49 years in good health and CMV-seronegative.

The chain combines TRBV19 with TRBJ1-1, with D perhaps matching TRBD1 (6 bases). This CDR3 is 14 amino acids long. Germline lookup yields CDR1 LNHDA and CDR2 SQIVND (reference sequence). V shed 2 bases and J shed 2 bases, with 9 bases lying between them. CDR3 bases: TGTGCCAGTAGTATAACGGGACAAAACACTGAAGCTTTCTTT. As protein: CASSITGQNTEAFF.

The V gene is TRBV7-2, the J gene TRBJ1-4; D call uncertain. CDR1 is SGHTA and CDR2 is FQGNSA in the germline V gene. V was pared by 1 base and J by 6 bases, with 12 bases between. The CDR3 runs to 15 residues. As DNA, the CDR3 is TGTGCCAGCAGCTTAGATGGGAAGAGGGATGAAAAACTGTTTTTT. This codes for CASSLDGKRDEKLFF.

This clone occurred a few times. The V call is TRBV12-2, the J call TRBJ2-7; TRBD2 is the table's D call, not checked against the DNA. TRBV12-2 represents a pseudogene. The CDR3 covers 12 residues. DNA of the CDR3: TGTGCAAGTCGCTTAGCACCGCGGGGGAGGAACTTC. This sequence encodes CASRLAPRGRNF.

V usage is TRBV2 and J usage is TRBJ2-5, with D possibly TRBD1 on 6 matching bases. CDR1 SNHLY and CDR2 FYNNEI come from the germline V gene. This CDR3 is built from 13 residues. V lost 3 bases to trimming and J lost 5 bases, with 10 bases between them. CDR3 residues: CASSDSGVETQYF. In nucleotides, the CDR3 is TGTGCCAGCAGTGATTCAGGGGTCGAGACCCAGTACTTC.

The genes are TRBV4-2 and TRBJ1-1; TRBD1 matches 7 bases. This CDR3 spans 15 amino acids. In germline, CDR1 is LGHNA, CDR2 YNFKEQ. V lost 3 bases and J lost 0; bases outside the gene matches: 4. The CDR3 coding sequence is TGTGCCAGCAGCCACCCAGGGGGGTTGAACACTGAAGCTTTCTTT. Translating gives CASSHPGGLNTEAFF.

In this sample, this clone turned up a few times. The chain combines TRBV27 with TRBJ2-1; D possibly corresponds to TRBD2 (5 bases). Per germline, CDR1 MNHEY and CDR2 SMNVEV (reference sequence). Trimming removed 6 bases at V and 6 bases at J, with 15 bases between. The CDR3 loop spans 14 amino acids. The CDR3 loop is CASSPGYTGNEQFF. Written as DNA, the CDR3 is TGTGCCAGCAGCCCGGGATATACGGGCAATGAGCAGTTCTTC.

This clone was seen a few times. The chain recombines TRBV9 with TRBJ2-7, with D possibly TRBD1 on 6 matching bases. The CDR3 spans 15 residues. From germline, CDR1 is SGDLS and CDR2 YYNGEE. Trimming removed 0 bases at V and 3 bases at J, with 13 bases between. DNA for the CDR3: TGTGCCAGCAGCGTAGCGGCAGGGGAGAGCTACGAGCAGTACTTC. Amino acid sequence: CASSVAAGESYEQYF.

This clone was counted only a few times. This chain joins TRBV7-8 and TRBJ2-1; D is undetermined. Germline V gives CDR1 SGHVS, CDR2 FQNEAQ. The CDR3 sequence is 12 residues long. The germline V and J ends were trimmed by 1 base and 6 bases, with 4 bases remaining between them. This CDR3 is CASSLVLNEQFF. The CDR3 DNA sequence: TGTGCCAGCAGCTTAGTCCTCAATGAGCAGTTCTTC.

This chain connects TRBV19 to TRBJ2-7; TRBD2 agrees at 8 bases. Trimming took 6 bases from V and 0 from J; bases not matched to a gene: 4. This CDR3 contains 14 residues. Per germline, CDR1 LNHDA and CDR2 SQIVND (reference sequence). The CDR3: CASSWGLDSYEQYF. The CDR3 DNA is TGTGCCAGTAGCTGGGGACTAGACTCCTACGAGCAGTACTTC.

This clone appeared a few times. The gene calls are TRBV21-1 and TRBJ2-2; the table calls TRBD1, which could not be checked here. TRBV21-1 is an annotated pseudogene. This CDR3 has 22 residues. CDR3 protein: CASSKARGEGPGQGGFTGELFF. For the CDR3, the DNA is TGTGCCAGCAGCAAAGCGCGCGGTGAAGGCCCAGGACAGGGCGGTTTCACCGGGGAGCTGTTTTTT.